The 25 T cell receptor beta chains below were found in one sample sequenced in a study of T-cell reconstitution after alpha-beta-depleted transplantation in children. Unique molecular identifiers were incorporated when the TCRbeta library was constructed. Using its own MiXCR run on the PCR reads, TCRdb lists one record per CDR3 protein. The sample comprises roughly 350,000 distinct CDR3 sequences, about 17% of which are singletons, and about 41% rests with the top ten. The specimen was PBMCs, mostly from graft donor cells, collected 360 days after TCRalphabeta/CD19-depleted stem cell transplant. The origin of the receptors is a male patient aged 2-15 years who had a stem cell transplant for acute lymphoblastic leukemia, so the T cells may come from the graft donor.

This clonotype turned up a few times. The chain is built from TRBV7-9 and TRBJ2-7; unclear D gene. The CDR3 runs to 12 residues. In germline, CDR1 is SEHNR, CDR2 FQNEAQ (reference sequence). Trimming stripped 2 bases from V and 9 bases from J, with 11 bases between. The CDR3 sequence is CASSLTTARQYF. CDR3 nucleotide sequence: TGTGCCAGCAGCTTAACAACAGCTAGGCAGTACTTC.

This clonotype was counted only a few times. In DNA form, the CDR3 reads TGTGCCAGCAGAACAGGGGCGAACATTCAGTACTTC. It yields the protein CASRTGANIQYF. The rearrangement joins TRBV12-3 or TRBV12-4 to TRBJ2-4; the match to TRBD1 covers 7 bases. The CDR3 consists of 12 residues. V gave up 6 bases and J gave up 7 bases; unmatched junction bases: 3.

This chain links TRBV5-6 with TRBJ2-1; 12 bases align to TRBD2. Germline CDR1 and CDR2: SGHDT and YYEEEE. J was trimmed by 14 bases and V by 0 bases; bases with no gene match: 6. The CDR3 is 14 residues long. The DNA of the CDR3 is TGTGCCAGCAGCTTGGGACTAGCGGGAGAGAGGAAGTTCTTC. It codes for CASSLGLAGERKFF.

There are a few counts of this clonotype. The genes are TRBV20-1 and TRBJ2-5; 7 bases line up with TRBD2. Germline V gene data show CDR1 as DFQATT and CDR2 as SNEGSKA (reference sequence). The CDR3 length is 16 residues. Losses at the gene ends were 0 bases for V and 4 bases for J; bases not matched to a gene: 11. The CDR3 here is CSARDFGGGRRETQYF. The CDR3 DNA sequence: TGCAGTGCTAGAGATTTCGGGGGAGGGCGGCGAGAGACCCAGTACTTC.

In this sample, this clonotype turned up many times. The rearrangement uses TRBV10-3 and TRBJ2-1; D gene uncertain. The CDR3 runs to 13 residues. With 8 bases removed from V and 4 bases from J, the gap between germline ends came to 12 bases. Germline V lookup: CDR1 ENHRY, CDR2 SYGVKD. The CDR3 loop is CAIRVPSYNEQFF. The CDR3 coding sequence is TGTGCCATCCGGGTGCCTTCGTACAATGAGCAGTTCTTC.

This clonotype came up many times. V usage is TRBV6-6 and J usage is TRBJ1-3, with D perhaps TRBD1 (5 bases). In germline, CDR1 is MNHNY, CDR2 SVGAGI (reference sequence). This CDR3 has 16 residues. V was trimmed by 6 bases and J by 0 bases, leaving 15 bases between them. CDR3 nucleotide sequence: TGTGCCAGCAGCCTATCCGGAGGGACCTCTGGAAACACCATATATTTT. Amino acid sequence: CASSLSGGTSGNTIYF.

The V and J genes are TRBV3-1 and TRBJ2-7; no reliable D call. Germline CDR1 reads LGHDT; CDR2 reads YNNKEL (reference sequence). The germline V and J ends were trimmed by 1 base and 2 bases, with 9 bases remaining between them. This CDR3 has 14 residues. This CDR3 reads CASSQARRTYEQYF. For the CDR3, the DNA is TGTGCCAGCAGCCAAGCGCGTAGAACCTACGAGCAGTACTTC.

The rearrangement links TRBV7-4 to TRBJ2-7; D remains ambiguous. Germline CDR1 and CDR2: SGHVT and SQSDAQ. Trimming took 5 bases from V and 4 from J, leaving 18 bases between them. This CDR3 comprises 15 residues. The chain's CDR3 is CASSLYPDFAYEQYF. Here the CDR3 DNA reads TGTGCCAGCAGCCTGTACCCGGATTTCGCATACGAGCAGTACTTC.

The gene calls are TRBV15 and TRBJ2-5; 10 nucleotides match TRBD1. Germline V gives CDR1 LNHNV, CDR2 YYDKDF (reference sequence). CDR3 length equals 15 residues. V shed 1 base, J shed 5 bases, and the junction held 4 bases outside the gene matches. This CDR3 is CATSRGGQGKETQYF. The CDR3 DNA is TGTGCCACCAGCAGAGGGGGACAGGGGAAGGAGACCCAGTACTTC.

This clonotype was recorded at least ten times. The gene calls are TRBV6-5 and TRBJ1-1, with D unclear. The CDR3 extends over 13 amino acids. Looked up from germline, CDR1 is MNHEY and CDR2 is SVGAGI. V lost 3 bases and J 7 bases, leaving 12 bases between the germline ends. The CDR3 sequence is CASSYAGGGEAFF. CDR3 DNA sequence: TGTGCCAGCAGTTATGCAGGAGGCGGTGAAGCTTTCTTT.

This chain links TRBV20-1 with TRBJ2-1, with 11 bases that match TRBD2. V lost 2 bases and J lost 0; bases outside the gene matches: 18. The CDR3 runs to 21 residues. In germline, CDR1 is DFQATT, CDR2 SNEGSKA (reference sequence). In DNA form, the CDR3 reads TGCAGTGCTAGACTTTCAGGACCCGGGACTAGCGGCTTAAGCTCCTACAATGAGCAGTTCTTC. Amino acids: CSARLSGPGTSGLSSYNEQFF.

This clonotype has a handful of counts. V gene TRBV20-1 combines with J gene TRBJ1-2; the D is unclear. Germline CDR1 and CDR2: DFQATT and SNEGSKA (reference sequence). There are 14 residues in the CDR3. Trimming took 6 bases from V and 3 from J, leaving 17 bases between them. CDR3 in amino acids: CSARTGPSHYGYTF. CDR3 bases: TGCAGTGCAAGGACCGGACCGAGTCACTATGGCTACACCTTC.

This clonotype has a handful of counts. CDR3 DNA sequence: TGTGCCAGCAGTTTATTACGAGGGTACGAGCAGTACTTC. The encoded protein is CASSLLRGYEQYF. The gene calls are TRBV28 and TRBJ2-7; D perhaps matches TRBD2 (5 bases). Germline CDR1 and CDR2: MDHEN and SYDVKM. Trimming stripped 1 base from V and 4 bases from J, with 8 bases between. The CDR3 runs to 13 residues. Based on the CDR3 plus reference TRBV28 and TRBJ2-7, the full variable domain is DVKVTQSSRYLVKRTGEKVFLECVQDMDHENMFWYRQDPGLGLRLIYFSYDVKMKEKGDIPEGYSVSREKKERFSLILESASTNQTSMYLCASSLLRGYEQYFGPGTRLTVT.

The rearrangement links TRBV27 to TRBJ2-3; no firm D call. The germline V and J ends were trimmed by 3 bases and 4 bases, with 8 bases remaining between them. CDR1 is MNHEY, CDR2 SMNVEV, per germline (reference sequence). This CDR3 region has 13 residues. The CDR3 region is CASSLPRSDTQYF. The CDR3, as DNA: TGTGCCAGCAGTTTGCCCCGTTCAGATACGCAGTATTTT.

The V and J genes are TRBV20-1 and TRBJ2-1; 15 bases match TRBD2. The CDR3 runs 15 residues. CDR1 and CDR2 from the germline V gene are DFQATT and SNEGSKA (reference sequence). The J segment lost 10 bases and the V segment lost 3 bases, leaving 7 bases of the junction unmatched. CDR3 protein: CSASLGLAGGREQFF. The DNA of the CDR3 is TGCAGTGCTAGCTTGGGACTAGCGGGAGGACGAGAGCAGTTCTTC.

This clonotype has a handful of counts. The chain joins TRBV7-8 to TRBJ2-1; TRBD1 matches at 8 bases. The V and J ends lost 0 bases and 2 bases, in that order; junction bases with no gene match: 12. Germline values: CDR1 SGHVS, CDR2 FQNEAQ. This CDR3 has 19 residues. The CDR3 spells CASSLADNQGALAYNEQFF. The CDR3 bases are TGTGCCAGCAGCTTAGCCGATAATCAGGGGGCTCTAGCCTACAATGAGCAGTTCTTC.

This clonotype has at least ten counts. V usage is TRBV18 and J usage is TRBJ2-7, with TRBD1 matching 8 bases. Per the germline V gene, CDR1 is KGHSH and CDR2 is LQKENI. The CDR3 extends over 18 amino acids. The ends lost 2 bases at V and 0 bases at J; junction bases unmatched: 12. DNA for the CDR3: TGTGCCAGCTCACCAGTTGGTGGTAGGGACAGGAGCTCCTACGAGCAGTACTTC. Its translation: CASSPVGGRDRSSYEQYF.

V gene TRBV20-1 combines with J gene TRBJ2-7, with 11 positions matching TRBD2. CDR1 DFQATT and CDR2 SNEGSKA come from the germline V gene (reference sequence). This CDR3 comprises 15 residues. V shed 0 bases and J 7 bases; nucleotides not matched to a gene: 8. The CDR3 bases are TGCAGTGCTAGAGATGGTAGCGGGAGGGCGGGGGAGCAGTACTTC. This codes for CSARDGSGRAGEQYF.

This clonotype was detected many times. The gene calls are TRBV4-2 and TRBJ2-7; TRBD2 matches at 7 bases. Germline V gene data show CDR1 as LGHNA and CDR2 as YNFKEQ. The CDR3 loop spans 16 amino acids. The trim removed 0 bases at V and 4 bases at J, leaving 9 bases unmatched. In DNA, the CDR3 is TGTGCCAGCAGCCAAGATTATGTGGGAGGGAGGTACGAGCAGTACTTC. Its translation: CASSQDYVGGRYEQYF.

This clonotype occurred a few times. The chain combines TRBV21-1 with TRBJ2-7; the table's D call, TRBD2, has no DNA check behind it. TRBV21-1 is marked as a pseudogene. This CDR3 contains 14 residues. CDR3 in DNA: TGTGCCAGCAGCAATTCTGAGGGAATCTACGAGCAGTACTTC. Translated: CASSNSEGIYEQYF.

V is TRBV29-1 and J is TRBJ1-2; 7 positions match TRBD1. Trimming at V came to 7 bases and at J to 2 bases, leaving 7 bases not matched to a gene. The CDR3 extends over 13 amino acids. From germline, CDR1 is SQVTM and CDR2 ANQGSEA. The CDR3 coding sequence is TGCAGCGCCCAACAGGGGAGGAACTATGGCTACACCTTC. This codes for CSAQQGRNYGYTF.

This chain joins TRBV9 and TRBJ2-5; 7 nucleotides match TRBD1. The CDR3 extends over 15 amino acids. The germline CDR1 and CDR2 sequences are SGDLS and YYNGEE. After removal of 1 base from V and 5 bases from J, the junction contained 8 bases not matched to a gene. This CDR3 is CASSVTTGRRETQYF. In DNA form, the CDR3 reads TGTGCCAGCAGCGTAACGACAGGGAGACGGGAGACCCAGTACTTC. Full variable domain (remainder filled in from reference TRBV9 and TRBJ2-5): DSGVTQTPKHLITATGQRVTLRCSPRSGDLSVYWYQQSLDQGLQFLIQYYNGEERAKGNILERFSAQQFPDLHSELNLSSLELGDSALYFCASSVTTGRRETQYFGPGTRLLVL.

This clonotype came up a few times. V is TRBV7-2 and J is TRBJ1-3, with TRBD1 as a possible D gene (5 bases). CDR3 length equals 15 residues. CDR1 and CDR2 (germline): SGHTA, FQGNSA. The V gene lost 0 bases and the J gene lost 0 bases, with 6 bases spanning the gap. Written as DNA, the CDR3 is TGTGCCAGCAGCTTAGCCAGGGTCTCTGGAAACACCATATATTTT. Its translation: CASSLARVSGNTIYF.

The chain carries TRBV7-9 and TRBJ2-7; D unresolved. This CDR3 spans 13 amino acids. Germline V CDR1 and CDR2: SEHNR, FQNEAQ (reference sequence). V lost 5 bases and J 3 bases, leaving 11 bases between the germline ends. The CDR3 loop reads CASSPLGHYEQYF. The CDR3 DNA reads TGTGCCAGCAGCCCCCTTGGCCACTACGAGCAGTACTTC. The full variable domain, with the rest looked up from reference TRBV7-9 and TRBJ2-7, is DTGVSQNPRHKITKRGQNVTFRCDPISEHNRLYWYRQTLGQGPEFLTYFQNEAQLEKSRLLSDRFSAERPKGSFSTLEIQRTEQGDSAMYLCASSPLGHYEQYFGPGTRLTVT.

There are many counts of this clonotype. The chain joins TRBV28 to TRBJ2-7; TRBD1 matches at 9 bases. Germline lookup yields CDR1 MDHEN and CDR2 SYDVKM. V was clipped by 2 bases and J by 0 bases; unmatched bases: 2. This CDR3 region has 15 residues. The CDR3 here is CASSLTGGGSYEQYF. The CDR3 DNA reads TGTGCCAGCAGTTTAACAGGGGGCGGCTCCTACGAGCAGTACTTC.